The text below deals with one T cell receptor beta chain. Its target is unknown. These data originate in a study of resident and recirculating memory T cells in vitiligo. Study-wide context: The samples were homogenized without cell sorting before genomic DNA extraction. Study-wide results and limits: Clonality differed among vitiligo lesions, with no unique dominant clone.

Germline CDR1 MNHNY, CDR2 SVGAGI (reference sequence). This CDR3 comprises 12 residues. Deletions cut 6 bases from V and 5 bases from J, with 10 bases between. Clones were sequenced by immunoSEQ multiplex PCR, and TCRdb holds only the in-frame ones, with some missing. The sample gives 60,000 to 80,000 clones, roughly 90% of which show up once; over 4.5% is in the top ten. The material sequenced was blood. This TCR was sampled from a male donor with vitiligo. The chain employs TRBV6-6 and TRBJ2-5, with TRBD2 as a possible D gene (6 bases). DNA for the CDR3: TGTGCCAGCAGGTGGGAGGAGGAGACCCAGTACTTC. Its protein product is CASRWEEETQYF.